Presented here are 23 T cell receptor beta chains from one specimen sequenced in a study of blood T cells in healthy people across ages. With a J-beta primer mix and a sample-barcoded 5' primer, a second PCR ran about 6 to 11 cycles. Via MiXCR, TCRdb re-called the 5' RACE reads, giving one row per CDR3 protein. The repertoire holds under 2,000,000 distinct CDR3 sequences, roughly 49% seen once, with about 2.1% in the top ten. The sequenced sample consisted of blood. Source of these receptors: a woman aged 35 to 49 in good health.

This clonotype was seen a few times. The chain combines TRBV25-1 with TRBJ2-7; TRBD2 might be the D (6 bases). The CDR3 is made up of 14 amino acids. V was clipped by 4 bases and J by 4 bases, with 14 bases between them. Per germline, CDR1 MGHDK and CDR2 SYGVNS. The CDR3 DNA reads TGTGCCAGCAGTGGGCTGGGACTGGGTTACGAGCAGTACTTC. Translation gives CASSGLGLGYEQYF.

The J gene is TRBJ2-1, the V gene TRBV20-1, with D possibly TRBD2 on 6 matching bases. The CDR3 loop spans 16 amino acids. V lost 0 bases and J 6 bases, leaving 18 bases between the germline ends. Germline V gene lookup returns CDR1 DFQATT and CDR2 SNEGSKA (reference sequence). The CDR3 region has the DNA TGCAGTGCTAGAGACTCAACCGGAGGGGCCCTCAATGAGCAGTTCTTC. Encoded protein: CSARDSTGGALNEQFF.

J is TRBJ1-5 and V is TRBV7-2; 9 bases match TRBD1. The CDR3 runs to 19 residues. The V gene's germline CDR1 is SGHTA and CDR2 FQGNSA. The V gene end was trimmed by 4 bases and the J gene end by 5 bases; junction bases not matched to a gene: 18. CDR3 sequence: CASSSRSPNGQGRDQPQHF. The CDR3 bases are TGTGCCAGCAGCTCCCGTTCCCCGAACGGACAGGGGAGAGATCAGCCCCAGCATTTT.

As to this clonotype: The junction shows a germline mismatch at one end, possibly a read error. The V call is TRBV2, the J call TRBJ2-4, with D perhaps TRBD1 (5 bases). The CDR3 is 12 residues long. Germline V gene data show CDR1 as SNHLY and CDR2 as FYNNEI. DNA for the CDR3: TGTGCCAGCAGGGAAGCAGGGAACATTCAGTACTTC. Protein sequence: CASREAGNIQYF. Looking up the rest from reference TRBV2 and TRBJ2-4 gives the full variable domain: EPEVTQTPSHQVTQMGQEVILRCVPISNHLYFYWYRQILGQKVEFLVSFYNNEISEKSEIFDDQFSVERPDGSNFTLKIRSTKLEDSAMYFCASREAGNIQYFGAGTRLSVL.

This clonotype was counted ten times or more. The genes are TRBV4-1 and TRBJ1-2; a possible D gene is TRBD1 (6 bases). V shed 6 bases and J shed 5 bases, with 16 bases lying between them. The CDR3 runs to 14 residues. Germline CDR1 is MGHRA and CDR2 is YSYEKL. In DNA, the CDR3 is TGCGCCAGCAGTCAACAGGGTGGAGGGTATGGCTACACCTTC. It translates to CASSQQGGGYGYTF.

A remark on this clonotype: Germline is not matched at one junction end, which may reflect a read error. The chain uses TRBV18 and TRBJ2-7; tentative D call: TRBD2 (6 bases). Germline CDR1 is KGHSH and CDR2 is LQKENI. This CDR3 is 14 amino acids long. This CDR3 is CASSPRDSRNEQYF. CDR3 in DNA: TGTGCCAGTTCACCACGGGACTCCCGCAACGAGCAGTACTTC. Full variable domain (rest looked up from reference TRBV18 and TRBJ2-7): NAGVMQNPRHLVRRRGQEARLRCSPMKGHSHVYWYRQLPEEGLKFMVYLQKENIIDESGMPKERFSAEFPKEGPSILRIQQVVRGDSAAYFCASSPRDSRNEQYFGPGTRLTVT.

This chain links TRBV7-9 with TRBJ1-2, with no clear D. Between the trimmed V and J ends, which lost 1 base and 11 bases, there was a span of 26 bases. The CDR3 is made up of 17 amino acids. Germline V CDR1 and CDR2: SEHNR, FQNEAQ (reference sequence). The CDR3 DNA sequence: TGTGCCAGCAGCTTAGAACTCCCAGACCGCTCACCAACTTATTACACCTTC. This translates into CASSLELPDRSPTYYTF.

The chain couples TRBV7-9 to TRBJ2-3; D could derive from TRBD1 or TRBD2 (6 bases each). CDR1 is SEHNR and CDR2 is FQNEAQ in the germline V gene (reference sequence). V lost 3 bases and J lost 5, with 15 bases in between. CDR3 length: 15 residues. The CDR3 DNA sequence: TGTGCCAGCAGCTTCGGGGCCGAGGGGGGAGATACGCAGTATTTT. It is translated as CASSFGAEGGDTQYF.

The chain has TRBV9 and TRBJ1-6; the D is unclear. In germline, CDR1 is SGDLS, CDR2 YYNGEE. This CDR3 region has 15 residues. Trimming took off 0 bases at V and 12 bases at J, with 16 bases between the two ends. The CDR3 is CASSVGPASGRPLHF. In DNA, the CDR3 is TGTGCCAGCAGCGTAGGTCCAGCGTCGGGGAGACCCCTCCACTTT.

V is TRBV28 and J is TRBJ2-1; D is uncertain. Germline CDR1 and CDR2: MDHEN and SYDVKM. The V end was cut by 1 base, the J end by 1 base, with 11 bases between. CDR3 size: 16 residues. CDR3 DNA: TGTGCCAGCAGTTTATCGATCTTTCGGTCCTACAATGAGCAGTTCTTC. Translation gives CASSLSIFRSYNEQFF.

This clonotype has at least ten counts. The chain employs TRBV29-1 and TRBJ2-7; D may be TRBD2 (5 bases). Trimming stripped 2 bases from V and 2 bases from J, with 10 bases between. The germline V gene encodes CDR1 SQVTM and CDR2 ANQGSEA. The CDR3 has 13 amino acids. CDR3 nucleotides: TGCAGCGTTGAATCAGGAGGAACCTACGAGCAGTACTTC. Protein sequence: CSVESGGTYEQYF.

The chain is built from TRBV6-2 or TRBV6-3 and TRBJ2-4; 9 nucleotides match TRBD1. The end of the DNA fits TRBJ2-7 better, so the J call may be wrong. CDR1 MNHEY and CDR2 SVGEGT come from the germline V gene. This CDR3 is 17 amino acids long. This chain's CDR3 is CASSYFRSGQGVYEQYF. In DNA, the CDR3 is TGTGCCAGCAGTTACTTTAGGTCGGGACAGGGAGTCTACGAGCAGTACTTC.

In its sample, this clonotype was seen many times. This may stem from a read error, because a much larger clone lies one nucleotide away. The chain employs TRBV12-3 or TRBV12-4 and TRBJ2-1; TRBD2 might be the D (6 bases). TRBJ2-7 explains the end of the DNA better; the J call may be wrong. The CDR3 runs 16 residues. The CDR3 spells CASSPPAGSSYNEQYF. Written as DNA, the CDR3 is TGTGCCAGCAGTCCCCCCGCGGGGAGCTCCTACAATGAGCAGTACTTC.

V is TRBV24-1 and J is TRBJ2-7; D not certain. Germline lookup yields CDR1 KGHDR and CDR2 SFDVKD. This CDR3 contains 15 residues. The ends were cut back, 0 bases at V and 2 bases at J, with 10 bases in the middle. In nucleotides, the CDR3 is TGTGCCACCAGTGATTTGCTGGGAAATCCCTACGAGCAGTACTTC. Translated, it gives CATSDLLGNPYEQYF.

The genes are TRBV5-8 and TRBJ2-5; 11 bases fit TRBD1. The J call may not be correct, given that the DNA end is closer to TRBJ2-7. There are 17 residues in the CDR3. Per germline, CDR1 SGHTS and CDR2 YDEGEE. CDR3 nucleotides: TGTGCCAGCAGCTTGGTCCGGACGAGGGACAGGGGGTACGAGCAGTACTTC. Translation: CASSLVRTRDRGYEQYF.

This clonotype was counted only a few times. J is TRBJ2-7 and V is TRBV6-2 or TRBV6-3, with D unresolved. The V gene lost 5 bases and the J gene lost 6 bases, with 17 bases spanning the gap. This CDR3 comprises 14 residues. CDR1 and CDR2 from the germline V gene are MNHEY and SVGEGT. The CDR3 loop is CASSAQEFLFEQYF. The CDR3 DNA reads as TGTGCCAGCAGTGCTCAAGAATTCCTTTTCGAGCAGTACTTC.

This clonotype was seen only once. The rearrangement links TRBV20-1 to TRBJ1-5; 8 bases align to TRBD1. Germline CDR1 is DFQATT and CDR2 is SNEGSKA (reference sequence). Trimming cost V 6 bases and J 7 bases; bases outside gene matches: 14. This CDR3 spans 15 amino acids. Written as DNA, the CDR3 is TGCAGTGCCGGGGTTCGGACAGGGCGCGGGCAGCCCCAGCATTTT. Its translation: CSAGVRTGRGQPQHF.

The V gene is TRBV18, the J gene TRBJ2-3; 13 positions agree with TRBD2. This CDR3 comprises 19 residues. V was pared by 6 bases and J by 0 bases, with 12 bases of the junction left unmatched. Germline-derived CDR1 and CDR2 are KGHSH and LQKENI. The CDR3 DNA is TGTGCCAGCTCCCTCACCGGGACTAGCGGGGCGAAAAGCACAGATACGCAGTATTTT. This sequence encodes CASSLTGTSGAKSTDTQYF.

The chain couples TRBV11-2 to TRBJ1-5; no reliable D call. The CDR3 has 14 residues. V lost 1 base, J lost 4 bases, and 8 bases lay in between. CDR1 and CDR2 from the germline V gene are SGHAT and FQNNGV. CDR3: CASSLGLTNQPQHF. DNA for the CDR3: TGTGCCAGCAGCTTAGGATTAACTAATCAGCCCCAGCATTTT.

V is TRBV28 and J is TRBJ2-7; the match to TRBD1 covers 9 bases. Germline V gene data show CDR1 as MDHEN and CDR2 as SYDVKM. This CDR3 comprises 17 residues. Trimming cost V 3 bases and J 5 bases; bases outside gene matches: 14. CDR3 DNA: TGTGCCAGCAGTTTTTCCTCTTCGAGGGACAGGGTCCACGAGCAGTACTTC. Amino acid sequence: CASSFSSSRDRVHEQYF.

The J gene is TRBJ1-1, the V gene TRBV9, with TRBD1 as a possible D gene (5 bases). V shed 4 bases and J shed 7 bases, with 17 bases lying between them. Germline lookup yields CDR1 SGDLS and CDR2 YYNGEE. CDR3 length equals 14 residues. Here the CDR3 DNA reads TGTGCCAGCAGCAACGGGACTGTTTGGGGTGAAGCTTTCTTT. Translated: CASSNGTVWGEAFF.

The chain employs TRBV7-2 and TRBJ1-2; 9 bases match TRBD1. The trim removed 1 base at V and 4 bases at J, leaving 7 bases unmatched. This CDR3 is 16 amino acids long. Per the germline V gene, CDR1 is SGHTA and CDR2 is FQGNSA. CDR3 DNA sequence: TGTGCCAGCAGCTTAGAGGGGACAGGGAAGTTCTATGGCTACACCTTC. Translation: CASSLEGTGKFYGYTF.

This clonotype has more than one count but fewer than ten. The J gene is TRBJ2-3, the V gene TRBV6-5; D remains unclear. CDR1 is MNHEY, CDR2 SVGAGI, per germline. The CDR3 covers 12 residues. Trimming left V 6 bases short and J 2 bases short, with 6 bases between. CDR3 sequence (DNA): TGTGCCAGCAGGCTCAACACAGATACGCAGTATTTT. Encoded protein: CASRLNTDTQYF.